This T cell receptor beta chain is from a study of cytomegalovirus exposure and HLA in healthy donors. Study as a whole: For the approximately 430 genotyped donors, roughly 80% fell within the Caucasian-associated ancestry cluster. General study results and limits: The study listed approximately 160 cytomegalovirus-associated TCR beta chains.

V was trimmed by 0 bases and J by 1 base, leaving 13 bases between them. Per germline, CDR1 MGHRA and CDR2 YSYEKL. This CDR3 spans 17 amino acids. The primer mix had 60 Vbeta and 13 Jbeta primers. Produced via immunoSEQ multiplex PCR; TCRdb's table is partial and in-frame only. The sample totals 200,000 or so clones. Healthy bone marrow donors made up the cohort. Notes on this clone: The target antigen is unknown.

The J gene is TRBJ1-5, the V gene TRBV4-1, with a possible D match to TRBD1 (6 bases). The sequencing input was PBMCs. The sequence came from a boy between 10 and 17 years old in good health and CMV-seronegative. CDR3 protein: CASSQDGSRGSNQPQHF. CDR3 nucleotide sequence: TGCGCCAGCAGCCAAGATGGGAGCAGGGGAAGCAATCAGCCCCAGCATTTT.